The 31 T cell receptor beta chains below all came from one sample that was sequenced in a study of regulatory T cells in long-lasting Graves disease. The time point was: persistent/refractory GD, antithyroid drugs over 5 years with positive TRAb. From RNA extracted from PBMCs, the TCR library was made. Libraries of TCR beta came from iRepertoire HTBI primers plus Arm-PCR of CDR3 regions. TCRdb called the multiplex PCR reads again in MiXCR, with one record for every CDR3 protein. Seen here are about 450,000 distinct CDR3 sequences, around a quarter observed once, and the top ten hold about 27%. Sequencing was performed on peripheral blood mononuclear cells (PBMCs), taken when the disease was refractory, from a patient treated with antithyroid drugs. All receptors derive from a female donor with Graves disease.

The rearrangement joins TRBV6-6 to TRBJ2-7; 8 bases line up with TRBD1. With V trimmed by 0 bases and J by 9 bases, 10 bases remained unmatched. This CDR3 comprises 15 residues. Germline assignment: CDR1 MNHNY and CDR2 SVGAGI (reference sequence). DNA for the CDR3: TGTGCCAGCAGTTACTCGGCTCAGGGGGCGTTCGGGCAGTACTTC. This encodes CASSYSAQGAFGQYF.

This clonotype occurred a few times. This chain connects TRBV7-2 to TRBJ1-1; D is unresolved. The CDR3 runs to 15 residues. V lost 2 bases, J lost 1 base, and 11 bases lay in between. Per the germline V gene, CDR1 is SGHTA and CDR2 is FQGNSA. CDR3 in DNA: TGTGCCAGCAGCTTATCTAGGGCCCCGAACACTGAAGCTTTCTTT. As protein: CASSLSRAPNTEAFF.

This chain connects TRBV27 to TRBJ1-5, with D unclear. The V end was cut by 6 bases, the J end by 0 bases, with 9 bases between. The CDR3 is 14 residues long. Germline V CDR1 and CDR2: MNHEY, SMNVEV (reference sequence). DNA of the CDR3: TGTGCCAGCAGCGTAGCCTTTAGCAATCAGCCCCAGCATTTT. Translating it yields CASSVAFSNQPQHF.

The chain uses TRBV28 and TRBJ2-3; possibly TRBD2 for D (6 bases). The CDR3 consists of 15 residues. Germline CDR1 and CDR2: MDHEN and SYDVKM. V lost 8 bases to trimming and J lost 0 bases, with 15 bases between them. The CDR3 DNA sequence: TGTGCCAGCGCCTACGGAGGGGCCAGCACAGATACGCAGTATTTT. Translation gives CASAYGGASTDTQYF.

This clonotype was observed a handful of times. The rearrangement joins TRBV7-2 to TRBJ2-7; D gene uncertain. This CDR3 has 13 residues. Germline CDR1 is SGHTA and CDR2 is FQGNSA. Trimming removed 2 bases at V and 3 bases at J, with 8 bases between. The CDR3 region is CASSLSTYYEQYF. CDR3 in DNA: TGTGCCAGCAGCTTATCTACATACTACGAGCAGTACTTC.

On this clonotype itself: A read error may produce the germline difference seen at one junction end. The chain couples TRBV9 to TRBJ2-3, with 7 positions matching TRBD1. The J call may not be correct, given that the DNA end is closer to TRBJ2-1. This CDR3 is built from 15 residues. Germline V lookup: CDR1 SGDLS, CDR2 YYNGEE. CDR3 sequence (DNA): TGTGCCAGCAGCGGACAGGGCGAAGGATACAATGGGCAGTTCTTC. Translation gives CASSGQGEGYNGQFF.

This clonotype was found many times. This chain connects TRBV28 to TRBJ2-5; 8 nucleotides agree with TRBD1. The trim removed 6 bases at V and 1 base at J, leaving 4 bases unmatched. The CDR3 totals 14 residues. From germline, CDR1 is MDHEN and CDR2 SYDVKM. Here the CDR3 DNA reads TGTGCCAGCAGGCCAACAGGGGGCCAAGAGACCCAGTACTTC. This encodes CASRPTGGQETQYF.

This chain links TRBV20-1 with TRBJ2-7; D call uncertain. In germline, CDR1 is DFQATT, CDR2 SNEGSKA (reference sequence). V shed 1 base and J shed 6 bases, with 7 bases lying between them. The CDR3 length is 11 residues. The CDR3 nucleotides are TGCAGTGCTAGAGCCAGCCGCGAGCAGTACTTC. Protein product: CSARASREQYF.

The DNA for the CDR3 is TGTGCCAGCAGCTCGGTGACTAGCGGGAGAAATGAGCAGTTCTTC. This codes for CASSSVTSGRNEQFF. The chain links TRBV28 to TRBJ2-1; 12 bases line up with TRBD2. This CDR3 comprises 15 residues. The V gene's germline CDR1 is MDHEN and CDR2 SYDVKM. Trimming at V came to 6 bases and at J to 7 bases, leaving 7 bases not matched to a gene.

The chain links TRBV28 to TRBJ2-5, with D tentatively TRBD1 or TRBD2 (5 bases each). Trimming shortened V by 4 bases and J by 2 bases, and 14 bases separated the two germline ends. The CDR3 consists of 15 residues. Germline values: CDR1 MDHEN, CDR2 SYDVKM. Written as DNA, the CDR3 is TGTGCCAGCAGTTCACTTGTGGGACGGCAAGAGACCCAGTACTTC. Translation: CASSSLVGRQETQYF.

This chain joins TRBV6-2 or TRBV6-3 and TRBJ2-2; 8 nucleotides align to TRBD2. Losses at the gene ends were 5 bases for V and 0 bases for J; bases not matched to a gene: 8. The CDR3 runs 17 residues. Germline CDR1 is MNHEY and CDR2 is SVGEGT. The CDR3 bases are TGTGCCAGCAGTCCTCTCGGGGGGGCGGCGAACACCGGGGAGCTGTTTTTT. It specifies CASSPLGGAANTGELFF.

The rearrangement joins TRBV4-1 to TRBJ1-2; D not certain. Trimming removed 3 bases from V and 10 bases from J, with 12 bases in between. Germline V gene data show CDR1 as MGHRA and CDR2 as YSYEKL. The CDR3 has 12 amino acids. The CDR3 DNA reads TGCGCCAGCAGCCACTTGGACGGCTACTACACCTTC. It codes for CASSHLDGYYTF.

The rearrangement joins TRBV20-1 to TRBJ2-7; D remains ambiguous. Trimming took 1 base from V and 0 from J, leaving 16 bases between them. CDR1 is DFQATT and CDR2 is SNEGSKA in the germline V gene (reference sequence). The CDR3 is 16 residues long. The CDR3, as DNA: TGCAGTGCTAGAGTGCGTGCTACTCCGAGCTCCTACGAGCAGTACTTC. Its protein is CSARVRATPSSYEQYF.

This clonotype was seen a few times. This chain uses TRBV7-6 with TRBJ2-5, with D unresolved. The CDR3 has 13 amino acids. Trimming cost V 2 bases and J 7 bases, with 11 bases left between them. Germline V gene data show CDR1 as SGHVS and CDR2 as FNYEAQ. The DNA of the CDR3 is TGTGCCAGCAGCTTATCCAGGTCAGGGACCCAGTACTTC. This codes for CASSLSRSGTQYF.

This clonotype was counted a few times. The chain joins TRBV30 to TRBJ2-5; the D is unclear. The CDR3 length is 11 residues. V lost 3 bases, J lost 4 bases, and 6 bases lay in between. CDR1 is GTSNPN and CDR2 is SVGIG in the germline V gene (reference sequence). The CDR3 DNA is TGTGCCTGGAGGCTGGGAGAGACCCAGTACTTC. Its protein product is CAWRLGETQYF. The whole variable domain, filled in from reference TRBV30 and TRBJ2-5, reads SQTIHQWPATLVQPVGSPLSLECTVEGTSNPNLYWYRQAAGRGLQLLFYSVGIGQISSEVPQNLSASRPQDRQFILSSKKLLLSDSGFYLCAWRLGETQYFGPGTRLLVL.

This clonotype was seen many times. The genes are TRBV7-2 and TRBJ1-4; D is undetermined. The CDR3 contains 15 residues. Trimming cost V 1 base and J 8 bases, with 14 bases left between them. CDR1 and CDR2 from the germline V gene are SGHTA and FQGNSA. In nucleotides, the CDR3 is TGTGCCAGCAGCTTAGACTCGACAAGGGTCGAAAAACTGTTTTTT. Protein: CASSLDSTRVEKLFF.

This rearrangement joins TRBV5-1 to TRBJ2-5; D is tentatively TRBD1 or TRBD2 (5 bases each). Trimming stripped 0 bases from V and 2 bases from J, with 14 bases between. This CDR3 spans 16 amino acids. From germline, CDR1 is SGHRS and CDR2 YFSETQ. CDR3 sequence reads: CASSLAPGSIQETQYF. The CDR3 bases are TGCGCCAGCAGCTTGGCCCCAGGGAGCATTCAAGAGACCCAGTACTTC.

The chain recombines TRBV20-1 with TRBJ2-2; possible D gene TRBD2, 6 bases. Germline V lookup: CDR1 DFQATT, CDR2 SNEGSKA (reference sequence). CDR3 length equals 16 residues. The germline V and J ends were trimmed by 4 bases and 0 bases, with 15 bases remaining between them. The CDR3 loop is CSANLLTRTNTGELFF. The CDR3 nucleotides read TGCAGTGCTAACCTATTGACTAGGACGAACACCGGGGAGCTGTTTTTT.

This clonotype came up many times. The V gene is TRBV6-5, the J gene TRBJ1-5; TRBD1 might be the D (5 bases). Germline CDR1 reads MNHEY; CDR2 reads SVGAGI. The CDR3 runs 15 residues. Trimming took off 0 bases at V and 3 bases at J, with 9 bases between the two ends. The CDR3 sequence is CASSYSGADNQPQHF. The CDR3 DNA follows: TGTGCCAGCAGTTACTCCGGGGCAGACAATCAGCCCCAGCATTTT.

This clonotype was observed at least ten times. CDR3 sequence reads: CASSSPGGGNQPQHF. The CDR3 DNA sequence: TGTGCCAGCAGTTCCCCTGGTGGGGGCAATCAGCCCCAGCATTTT. This rearrangement joins TRBV28 to TRBJ1-5; no firm D call. The CDR3 totals 15 residues. Germline-derived CDR1 and CDR2 are MDHEN and SYDVKM. Trimming shortened V by 4 bases and J by 2 bases, and 12 bases separated the two germline ends. The complete variable domain, with remaining parts taken from reference TRBV28 and TRBJ1-5, reads DVKVTQSSRYLVKRTGEKVFLECVQDMDHENMFWYRQDPGLGLRLIYFSYDVKMKEKGDIPEGYSVSREKKERFSLILESASTNQTSMYLCASSSPGGGNQPQHFGDGTRLSIL.

This clonotype was observed a handful of times. V gene TRBV6-1 combines with J gene TRBJ1-5, with 12 bases identical to TRBD1. Germline values: CDR1 MNHNS, CDR2 SASEGT. J lost 0 bases, V lost 7 bases, and 16 bases had no gene match. CDR3 length: 20 amino acids. This chain's CDR3 is CASTSPRDRGRTYSNQPQHF. The CDR3 nucleotides read TGTGCCAGCACCTCACCCCGGGACAGGGGGCGGACTTATAGCAATCAGCCCCAGCATTTT.

The rearrangement uses TRBV7-9 and TRBJ2-7, with TRBD2 identical over 12 bases. The CDR3 consists of 16 residues. CDR1 and CDR2 from the germline V gene are SEHNR and FQNEAQ (reference sequence). J gave up 5 bases and V 5 bases, and 10 bases lay outside the gene matches. In DNA, the CDR3 is TGTGCCAGCAGCCGCGGACTAGCGGGACTCCTAGACGAGCAGTACTTC. The encoded protein is CASSRGLAGLLDEQYF.

Comment on this clonotype: With a far larger clone one base away, a read error is the likely cause. V gene TRBV7-9 combines with J gene TRBJ1-1, with TRBD1 identical over 7 bases. The CDR3 loop spans 14 amino acids. Germline-derived CDR1 and CDR2 are SEHNR and FQNEAQ (reference sequence). CDR3 DNA sequence: TGTGCCGGCAGCCCGGGACAGTTCAACACTGAAGCTTTCTTT. Its protein is CAGSPGQFNTEAFF.

The chain has TRBV2 and TRBJ2-7; D ambiguous. The length of the CDR3 is 15 residues. Trimming pared 8 bases from V and 2 bases from J, leaving 19 bases between. Germline V lookup: CDR1 SNHLY, CDR2 FYNNEI. CDR3 region: CASASEWLEPYEQYF. CDR3 DNA sequence: TGTGCCAGCGCCAGTGAATGGCTTGAACCCTACGAGCAGTACTTC.

This clonotype has only a few counts. The genes are TRBV10-3 and TRBJ2-3; D might be TRBD1 or TRBD2, each matching 5 bases. V shed 3 bases and J shed 2 bases, with 12 bases lying between them. Germline V gene sequence: CDR1 ENHRY, CDR2 SYGVKD. This CDR3 is 15 amino acids long. CDR3 coding DNA: TGTGCCATCAGTGACGGGGCGGGTTCCACAGATACGCAGTATTTT. Residues: CAISDGAGSTDTQYF.

This chain connects TRBV20-1 to TRBJ2-7; 8 nucleotides match TRBD2. The CDR3 length is 14 residues. Trimming removed 2 bases from V and 6 bases from J; junction bases left unmatched: 9. Germline V gene lookup returns CDR1 DFQATT and CDR2 SNEGSKA (reference sequence). CDR3 amino acids: CSARSGGRASEQYF. The CDR3 coding sequence is TGCAGTGCTAGATCGGGAGGGAGGGCCAGCGAGCAGTACTTC.

The V and J genes are TRBV19 and TRBJ2-5, with 11 bases identical to TRBD1. The length of the CDR3 is 14 residues. Germline CDR1 is LNHDA and CDR2 is SQIVND (reference sequence). V shed 8 bases, J shed 5 bases, and the junction held 7 bases outside the gene matches. This chain's CDR3 is CASGGQGAGETQYF. The CDR3 bases are TGTGCCAGTGGAGGACAGGGGGCCGGGGAGACCCAGTACTTC.

The sample holds many counts of this clonotype. V and J are TRBV7-2 and TRBJ2-2; TRBD2 matches at 9 bases. CDR3 length: 16 residues. Germline-derived CDR1 and CDR2 are SGHTA and FQGNSA. V shed 5 bases and J 0 bases; nucleotides not matched to a gene: 4. CDR3 bases: TGTGCCAGCAGCCGACTAGCGGCAGCGAACACCGGGGAGCTGTTTTTT. It codes for CASSRLAAANTGELFF.

In its sample, this clonotype was seen many times. The genes are TRBV12-3 or TRBV12-4 and TRBJ1-5, with a possible D match to TRBD1 (6 bases). The CDR3 contains 16 residues. The V and J ends lost 3 bases and 1 base respectively, with 13 bases between them. The CDR3 is CASSLGLRGSNQPQHF. The CDR3 coding sequence is TGTGCCAGCAGTTTGGGGCTGAGGGGGAGCAATCAGCCCCAGCATTTT.

The rearrangement joins TRBV20-1 to TRBJ2-7; 13 nucleotides match TRBD2. V gave up 6 bases and J gave up 0 bases; unmatched junction bases: 5. CDR3 length: 15 amino acids. The germline CDR1 and CDR2 sequences are DFQATT and SNEGSKA (reference sequence). The CDR3 sequence: CSAERTSGSSYEQYF. The CDR3 nucleotides read TGCAGTGCGGAAAGGACTAGCGGGAGCTCCTACGAGCAGTACTTC.

The rearrangement links TRBV19 to TRBJ1-2; perhaps TRBD1 as D (5 bases). There are 16 residues in the CDR3. In germline, CDR1 is LNHDA, CDR2 SQIVND (reference sequence). Trimming shortened V by 5 bases and J by 6 bases, and 22 bases separated the two germline ends. The CDR3 region is CASSGTATGALHGYTF. CDR3 DNA sequence: TGTGCCAGTAGTGGTACTGCTACCGGGGCCTTACATGGCTACACCTTC.